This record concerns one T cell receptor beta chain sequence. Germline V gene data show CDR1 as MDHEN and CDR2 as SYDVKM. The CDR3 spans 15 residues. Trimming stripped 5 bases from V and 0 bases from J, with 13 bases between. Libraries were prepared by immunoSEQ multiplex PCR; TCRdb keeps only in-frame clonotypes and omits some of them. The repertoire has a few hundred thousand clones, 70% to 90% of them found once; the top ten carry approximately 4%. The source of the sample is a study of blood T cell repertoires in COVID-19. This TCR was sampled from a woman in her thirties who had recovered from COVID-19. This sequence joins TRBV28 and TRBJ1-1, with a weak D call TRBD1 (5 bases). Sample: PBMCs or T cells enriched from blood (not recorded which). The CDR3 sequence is CASSAQTAVNTEAFF. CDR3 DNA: TGTGCCAGCAGTGCACAGACAGCAGTGAACACTGAAGCTTTCTTT.